This T cell receptor beta chain was obtained from a study of beta chain features in type 1 diabetes. Overall study results and limits: Sampled from patients, naive, central memory and Treg TCRB repertoires appeared more similar than those sampled from healthy donors.

Comment on this clone: No antigen is known for it.

Sorting that relied on CD45RO/CCR7/CD25/CD127/CD95/CD27 yielded CD4+ naive, central memory, regulatory and stem cell-like memory cells. Of the isolated RNA, all was reverse transcribed, and so the sequenced material was expressed TCRB transcripts. TCRdb's copy holds only in-frame clones and misses some; the assay was immunoSEQ multiplex PCR. The data show around 430,000 clones, with approximately 30% seen just once and 0.05% to 0.065% held by the top ten. V was trimmed by 3 bases and J by 4 bases, leaving 10 bases between them. Germline V CDR1 and CDR2: SQVTM, ANQGSEA. This CDR3 is 13 amino acids long.

Sequencing input: naive CD4+ T cells from blood. This sequence joins TRBV29-1 and TRBJ1-5; possible D gene TRBD1, 5 bases. This TCR derives from a man aged 18 to 35 in good health. The CDR3 loop reads CSVDGGGNQPQHF. The CDR3 DNA follows: TGCAGCGTTGACGGTGGGGGGAATCAGCCCCAGCATTTT.